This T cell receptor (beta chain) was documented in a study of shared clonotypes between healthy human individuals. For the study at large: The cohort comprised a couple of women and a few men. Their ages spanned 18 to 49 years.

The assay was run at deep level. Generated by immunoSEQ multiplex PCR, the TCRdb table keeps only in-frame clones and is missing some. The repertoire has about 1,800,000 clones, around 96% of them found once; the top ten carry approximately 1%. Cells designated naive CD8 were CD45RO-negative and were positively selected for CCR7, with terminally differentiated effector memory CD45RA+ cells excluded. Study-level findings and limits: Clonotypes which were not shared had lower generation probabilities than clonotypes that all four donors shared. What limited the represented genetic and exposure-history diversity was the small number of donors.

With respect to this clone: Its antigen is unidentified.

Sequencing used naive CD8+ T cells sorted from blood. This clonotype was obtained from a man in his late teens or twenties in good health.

The CDR3 here is CASSVAGAAYEQYF. CDR3 DNA sequence: TGTGCCAGCAGTGTAGCGGGGGCCGCCTACGAGCAGTACTTC. This rearrangement joins TRBV28 to TRBJ2-7; TRBD2 agrees at 9 bases. Germline V lookup: CDR1 MDHEN, CDR2 SYDVKM. CDR3 length equals 14 residues. Unmatched junction bases numbered 4, after V lost 5 bases and J lost 2 bases.